This TCR beta chain originates from a study of CD8+CD57+ T cells in acquired aplastic anemia. This clonotype appeared once. What it recognizes is unknown. Points from the study as a whole: Between patients and controls, 25 to 30 CD8+ CDR3 sequences were found in common.

CD8+CD57+ cell expansion had been shown by flow cytometry in patients chosen for sequencing. Everyone among the patients had severe acquired aplastic anemia. The blood sampling took place in patients who had so far received no therapy. In germline, CDR1 is SGHRS, CDR2 YFSETQ. The CDR3 sequence is 14 residues long. V shed 3 bases, J shed 8 bases, and the junction held 8 bases outside the gene matches. According to the study, genomic DNA was the template for TCR beta VDJ and CDR3 profiling. TCRdb reprocessed the reads via MiXCR and lists one record per CDR3 protein. The sample has approximately 170,000 distinct CDR3 sequences, more than 45% seen once; the top ten hold 2.5% to 4%.

The genes are TRBV5-1 and TRBJ2-4; the match to TRBD2 covers 7 bases. Sequencing used sorted CD4+, CD8+, or CD8+CD57+ T cells (not recorded which) from PBMCs. The sequence came from a human donor with aplastic anemia. The CDR3 spells CASSYTGGGDIQYF. CDR3 bases: TGCGCCAGCAGCTACACGGGAGGAGGAGACATTCAGTACTTC. Together with reference TRBV5-1 and TRBJ2-4, the CDR3 gives the full variable domain: KAGVTQTPRYLIKTRGQQVTLSCSPISGHRSVSWYQQTPGQGLQFLFEYFSETQRNKGNFPGRFSGRQFSNSRSEMNVSTLELGDSALYLCASSYTGGGDIQYFGAGTRLSVL.